These 20 T cell receptor beta chains were sequenced from one sample in a study of cytomegalovirus exposure and HLA in healthy donors. PCR involved 60 Vbeta and 13 Jbeta primers. Clones were sequenced by immunoSEQ multiplex PCR, and TCRdb holds only the in-frame ones, with some missing. The data contain about 190,000 clones, 81% of them seen just once; the ten biggest clones take up 1.5% to 2%. Specimen: PBMCs. These receptor sequences come from a man in his late teens or twenties in good health and CMV-seronegative.

The chain combines TRBV27 with TRBJ2-1, with TRBD2 matching over 8 bases. Trimming cost V 2 bases and J 6 bases; bases outside gene matches: 6. Germline CDR1 MNHEY, CDR2 SMNVEV (reference sequence). This CDR3 has 15 residues. The CDR3 DNA reads as TGTGCCAGCAGTTTACCGGGAGGGCCCGGCAATGAGCAGTTCTTC. Translating it yields CASSLPGGPGNEQFF.

This clone was found a few times. This chain connects TRBV27 to TRBJ1-1, with 9 bases matching TRBD1. J lost 4 bases, V lost 6 bases, and 12 bases had no gene match. Germline CDR1 MNHEY, CDR2 SMNVEV (reference sequence). This CDR3 comprises 16 residues. The CDR3 nucleotides are TGTGCCAGCAGGCCCACAGGGGGCTCATTCCCCACTGAAGCTTTCTTT. This codes for CASRPTGGSFPTEAFF.

The chain is built from TRBV27 and TRBJ1-1; tentative D call: TRBD1 (6 bases). The CDR3 extends over 15 amino acids. The germline CDR1 and CDR2 sequences are MNHEY and SMNVEV (reference sequence). Trimming shortened V by 5 bases and J by 1 base, and 14 bases separated the two germline ends. The CDR3 region has the DNA TGTGCCAGCAGTAGTTACAGGGCCGAGAACACTGAAGCTTTCTTT. It specifies CASSSYRAENTEAFF.

The rearrangement links TRBV29-1 to TRBJ1-1; a possible D gene is TRBD1 (5 bases). The CDR3 is 14 residues long. CDR1 is SQVTM, CDR2 ANQGSEA, per germline. Trimming removed 1 base from V and 1 base from J, with 10 bases in between. The CDR3 bases are TGCAGCGTTGAAGTGCAGGGTGAGAACACTGAAGCTTTCTTT. Amino acids: CSVEVQGENTEAFF.

The CDR3 protein is CASSPSHRGRGNYGYTF. In DNA, the CDR3 is TGTGCCAGTAGTCCTTCTCACAGGGGGCGCGGTAACTATGGCTACACCTTC. J is TRBJ1-2 and V is TRBV19; 9 bases are shared with TRBD1. With V trimmed by 5 bases and J by 1 base, 11 bases remained unmatched. CDR3 length: 17 amino acids. Germline CDR1 is LNHDA and CDR2 is SQIVND (reference sequence).

The V call is TRBV5-4, the J call TRBJ2-1; 11 bases fit TRBD2. This CDR3 has 19 residues. CDR1 is SGHNT and CDR2 is YYREEE in the germline V gene (reference sequence). The junction had 12 bases not matched to a gene; V was cut back by 0 bases and J by 4 bases. The CDR3 nucleotides read TGTGCCAGCAGCTTGGCTTGGCCACAACTAGCGGGGGAGTACAATGAGCAGTTCTTC. Translation: CASSLAWPQLAGEYNEQFF. Full variable domain (rest looked up from reference TRBV5-4 and TRBJ2-1): ETGVTQSPTHLIKTRGQQVTLRCSSQSGHNTVSWYQQALGQGPQFIFQYYREEENGRGNFPPRFSGLQFPNYSSELNVNALELDDSALYLCASSLAWPQLAGEYNEQFFGPGTRLTVL.

The chain couples TRBV6-5 to TRBJ2-7; TRBD2 is a possible D gene (5 bases). Germline V gene sequence: CDR1 MNHEY, CDR2 SVGAGI. V was pared by 0 bases and J by 5 bases, with 11 bases between. The CDR3 is made up of 14 amino acids. In DNA form, the CDR3 reads TGTGCCAGCAGTTACTCGACCGGGAATAACGAGCAGTACTTC. Protein product: CASSYSTGNNEQYF.

V gene TRBV7-6 combines with J gene TRBJ2-2; the D gene is possibly TRBD2 (6 bases). V lost 1 base and J 3 bases, leaving 24 bases between the germline ends. The germline CDR1 and CDR2 sequences are SGHVS and FNYEAQ. This CDR3 has 20 amino acids. The DNA of the CDR3 is TGTGCCAGCAGCTTAGACCCATGGGCGGGACCAACTCTACACACCGGGGAGCTGTTTTTT. This encodes CASSLDPWAGPTLHTGELFF.

The chain uses TRBV11-2 and TRBJ1-4; D is unclear. CDR3 size: 15 residues. Germline V gene data show CDR1 as SGHAT and CDR2 as FQNNGV. Trimming removed 1 base from V and 1 base from J, with 7 bases in between. The CDR3 DNA is TGTGCCAGCAGCTTAGTCACGGGAACTAATGAAAAACTGTTTTTT. It encodes CASSLVTGTNEKLFF.

This clone was recorded once. The rearrangement links TRBV4-1 to TRBJ1-2; D might be TRBD1 (5 bases). CDR3 length: 14 residues. Germline values: CDR1 MGHRA, CDR2 YSYEKL. The V end was cut by 0 bases, the J end by 7 bases, with 12 bases between. The CDR3: CASSQDVGPGGYTF. The DNA of the CDR3 is TGCGCCAGCAGCCAAGATGTGGGGCCCGGTGGCTACACCTTC.

The CDR3: CASSRPGQGPEAFF. Here the CDR3 DNA reads TGCGCCAGCAGCCGTCCGGGACAGGGACCTGAAGCTTTCTTT. The V gene is TRBV4-1, the J gene TRBJ1-1; 9 nucleotides agree with TRBD1. The CDR3 has 14 residues. With 4 bases clipped from V and 6 bases from J, the junction kept 6 bases outside the gene matches. CDR1 and CDR2 from the germline V gene are MGHRA and YSYEKL.

This clone showed up just once. This chain joins TRBV7-2 and TRBJ1-1; D is ambiguous. The CDR3 totals 13 residues. Germline V gene lookup returns CDR1 SGHTA and CDR2 FQGNSA. V dropped 2 bases and J dropped 3 bases, with 7 bases sitting between them. In DNA form, the CDR3 reads TGTGCCAGCAGCTTAAGTGGCCACACTGAAGCTTTCTTT. Its protein is CASSLSGHTEAFF.

This clone has a single count. This sequence joins TRBV19 and TRBJ2-1; D is possibly TRBD2 (5 bases). Germline CDR1 reads LNHDA; CDR2 reads SQIVND (reference sequence). The CDR3 is 14 residues long. V lost 4 bases to trimming and J lost 0 bases, with 7 bases between them. CDR3 DNA: TGTGCCAGTAGTACAGGAGGCTCCTACAATGAGCAGTTCTTC. Protein: CASSTGGSYNEQFF. Full variable domain (rest looked up from reference TRBV19 and TRBJ2-1): DGGITQSPKYLFRKEGQNVTLSCEQNLNHDAMYWYRQDPGQGLRLIYYSQIVNDFQKGDIAEGYSVSREKKESFPLTVTSAQKNPTAFYLCASSTGGSYNEQFFGPGTRLTVL.

This chain's CDR3 is CASSLILRDRENIQYF. The CDR3 coding sequence is TGCGCCAGCAGCCTCATTCTCCGGGACAGGGAGAACATTCAGTACTTC. The chain combines TRBV4-3 with TRBJ2-4, with 9 bases lining up with TRBD1. With 4 bases clipped from V and 7 bases from J, the junction kept 11 bases outside the gene matches. This CDR3 is built from 16 residues. Per the germline V gene, CDR1 is LGHNA and CDR2 is YSLEER.

This clone was seen a handful of times. The J gene is TRBJ2-5, the V gene TRBV30; 8 bases are shared with TRBD2. The V segment lost 0 bases and the J segment 2 bases; nucleotides outside the gene matches: 8. CDR1 GTSNPN and CDR2 SVGIG come from the germline V gene (reference sequence). The CDR3 is 16 amino acids. The DNA for the CDR3 is TGTGCCTGGAGTGTAGCAAGCGGGAGAGGGCAAGAGACCCAGTACTTC. Amino acids: CAWSVASGRGQETQYF. Full variable domain (rest looked up from reference TRBV30 and TRBJ2-5): SQTIHQWPATLVQPVGSPLSLECTVEGTSNPNLYWYRQAAGRGLQLLFYSVGIGQISSEVPQNLSASRPQDRQFILSSKKLLLSDSGFYLCAWSVASGRGQETQYFGPGTRLLVL.

The chain combines TRBV10-1 with TRBJ2-7, with a possible D match to TRBD2 (5 bases). The CDR3 runs 15 residues. Trimming left V 6 bases short and J 0 bases short, with 15 bases between. Per germline, CDR1 WNHNN and CDR2 SYGVQD (reference sequence). The CDR3 reads CASSDLASSSYEQYF. For the CDR3, the DNA is TGCGCCAGCAGCGATTTAGCGTCATCCTCCTACGAGCAGTACTTC.

The chain has TRBV4-2 and TRBJ2-1, with D possibly being TRBD2 (5 bases). Germline CDR1 is LGHNA and CDR2 is YNFKEQ. CDR3 size: 14 residues. Trimming pared 3 bases from V and 5 bases from J, leaving 11 bases between. CDR3 coding DNA: TGTGCCAGCAGCCAGTCGGGAACCAACAATGAGCAGTTCTTC. It encodes CASSQSGTNNEQFF.

The gene calls are TRBV4-3 and TRBJ2-3; the match to TRBD2 covers 13 bases. This CDR3 spans 18 amino acids. Germline values: CDR1 LGHNA, CDR2 YSLEER. V gave up 1 base and J gave up 0 bases; unmatched junction bases: 4. In nucleotides, the CDR3 is TGCGCCAGCAGCCAAGGCCCGACTAGCGGGGGGAGCACAGATACGCAGTATTTT. This encodes CASSQGPTSGGSTDTQYF.

As to this clone: The sample holds other DNA sequences that translate to the same CDR3. This rearrangement joins TRBV18 to TRBJ2-5; no clear D gene. The CDR3 runs to 13 residues. V lost 3 bases and J lost 2, with 7 bases in between. Germline CDR1 KGHSH, CDR2 LQKENI. The CDR3: CASSPNLQETQYF. Here the CDR3 DNA reads TGTGCCAGCTCACCCAATCTACAAGAGACCCAGTACTTC.

In this sample, this clone turned up once. The V and J genes are TRBV18 and TRBJ2-7; 9 positions agree with TRBD1. Germline CDR1 KGHSH, CDR2 LQKENI. The CDR3 totals 16 residues. Germline trimming cut 3 bases from V and 4 bases from J; bases unmatched to any gene: 10. The CDR3 DNA reads TGTGCCAGCTCACCGGAACAGGGGGCTTCATCGTACGAGCAGTACTTC. Its translation: CASSPEQGASSYEQYF.